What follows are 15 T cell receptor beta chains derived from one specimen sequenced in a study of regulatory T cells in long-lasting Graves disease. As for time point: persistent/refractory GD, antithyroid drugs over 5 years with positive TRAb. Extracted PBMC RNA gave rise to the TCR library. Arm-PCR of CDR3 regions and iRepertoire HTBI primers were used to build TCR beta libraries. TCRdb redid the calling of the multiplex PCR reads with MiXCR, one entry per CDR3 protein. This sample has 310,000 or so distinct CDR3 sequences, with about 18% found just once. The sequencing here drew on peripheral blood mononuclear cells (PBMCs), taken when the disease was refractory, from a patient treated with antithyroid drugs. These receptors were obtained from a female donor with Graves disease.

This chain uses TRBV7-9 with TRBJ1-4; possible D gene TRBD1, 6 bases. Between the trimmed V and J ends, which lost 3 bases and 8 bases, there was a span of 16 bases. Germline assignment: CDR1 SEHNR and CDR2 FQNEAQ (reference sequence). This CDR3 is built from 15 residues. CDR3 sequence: CASSLTQGRREKLFF. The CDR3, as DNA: TGTGCCAGCAGCTTGACTCAGGGGAGGCGAGAAAAACTGTTTTTT.

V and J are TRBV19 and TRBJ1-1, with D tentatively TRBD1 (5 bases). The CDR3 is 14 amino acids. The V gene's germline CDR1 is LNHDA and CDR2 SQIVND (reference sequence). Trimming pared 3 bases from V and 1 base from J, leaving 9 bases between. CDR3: CASSIEGRNTEAFF. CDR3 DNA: TGTGCCAGTAGTATCGAGGGGAGGAACACTGAAGCTTTCTTT. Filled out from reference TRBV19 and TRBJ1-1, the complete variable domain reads DGGITQSPKYLFRKEGQNVTLSCEQNLNHDAMYWYRQDPGQGLRLIYYSQIVNDFQKGDIAEGYSVSREKKESFPLTVTSAQKNPTAFYLCASSIEGRNTEAFFGQGTRLTVV.

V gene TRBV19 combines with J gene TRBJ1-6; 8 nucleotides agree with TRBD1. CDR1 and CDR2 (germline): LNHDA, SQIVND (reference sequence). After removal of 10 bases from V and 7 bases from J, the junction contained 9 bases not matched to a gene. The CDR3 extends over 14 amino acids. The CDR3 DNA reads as TGTGCCACACGGACAGGGACGGGAAATTCACCCCTCCACTTT. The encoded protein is CATRTGTGNSPLHF.

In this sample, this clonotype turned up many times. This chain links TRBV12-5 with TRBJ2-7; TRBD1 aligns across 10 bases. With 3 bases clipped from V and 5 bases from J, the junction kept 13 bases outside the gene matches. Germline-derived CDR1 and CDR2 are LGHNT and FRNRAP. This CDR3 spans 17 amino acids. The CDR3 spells CASGFVGWGQGLHEQYF. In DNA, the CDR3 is TGTGCTAGTGGTTTTGTGGGTTGGGGACAGGGGTTACACGAGCAGTACTTC.

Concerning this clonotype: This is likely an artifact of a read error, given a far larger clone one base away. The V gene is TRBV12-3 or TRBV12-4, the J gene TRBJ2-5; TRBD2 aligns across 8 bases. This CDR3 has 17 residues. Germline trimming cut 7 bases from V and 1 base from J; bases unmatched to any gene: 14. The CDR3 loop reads CASIFSAPSGSQETQYF. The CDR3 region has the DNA TGTGCCAGCATTTTCTCGGCTCCCAGCGGGAGCCAAGAGACCCAGTACTTC.

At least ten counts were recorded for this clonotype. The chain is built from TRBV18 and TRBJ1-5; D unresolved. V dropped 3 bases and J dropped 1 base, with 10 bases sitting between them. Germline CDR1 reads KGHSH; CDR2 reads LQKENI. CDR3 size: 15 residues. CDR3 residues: CASSPMTLSNQPQHF. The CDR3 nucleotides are TGTGCCAGCTCACCTATGACACTAAGCAATCAGCCCCAGCATTTT.

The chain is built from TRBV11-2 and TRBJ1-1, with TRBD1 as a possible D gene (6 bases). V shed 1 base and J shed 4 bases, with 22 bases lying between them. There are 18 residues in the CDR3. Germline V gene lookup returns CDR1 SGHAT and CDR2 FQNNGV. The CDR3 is CASSLVGGKWGPSTEAFF. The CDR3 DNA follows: TGTGCCAGCAGCTTAGTGGGGGGAAAGTGGGGGCCGAGCACTGAAGCTTTCTTT.

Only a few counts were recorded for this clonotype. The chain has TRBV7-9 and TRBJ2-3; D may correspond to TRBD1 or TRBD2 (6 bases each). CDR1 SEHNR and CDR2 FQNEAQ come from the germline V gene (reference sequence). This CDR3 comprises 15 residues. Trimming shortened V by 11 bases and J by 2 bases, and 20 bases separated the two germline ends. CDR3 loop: CAGHGGRFPTDTQYF. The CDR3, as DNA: TGTGCCGGCCATGGGGGGCGTTTCCCCACAGATACGCAGTATTTT.

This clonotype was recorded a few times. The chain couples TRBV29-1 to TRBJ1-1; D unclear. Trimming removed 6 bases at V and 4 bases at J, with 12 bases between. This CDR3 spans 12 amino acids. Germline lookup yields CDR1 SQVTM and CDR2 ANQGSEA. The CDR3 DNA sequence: TGCAGCGTCCCCTCGTGGGGCACTGAAGCTTTCTTT. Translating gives CSVPSWGTEAFF. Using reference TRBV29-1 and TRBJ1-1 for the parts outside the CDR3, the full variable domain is SAVISQKPSRDICQRGTSLTIQCQVDSQVTMMFWYRQQPGQSLTLIATANQGSEATYESGFVIDKFPISRPNLTFSTLTVSNMSPEDSSIYLCSVPSWGTEAFFGQGTRLTVV.

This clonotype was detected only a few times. The CDR3 is CAIRTSGSNTGELFF. The DNA for the CDR3 is TGTGCCATCCGGACTAGCGGTTCGAACACCGGGGAGCTGTTTTTT. The chain recombines TRBV10-3 with TRBJ2-2; the match to TRBD2 covers 10 bases. The length of the CDR3 is 15 residues. Germline V gives CDR1 ENHRY, CDR2 SYGVKD. With V trimmed by 8 bases and J by 0 bases, 3 bases remained unmatched.

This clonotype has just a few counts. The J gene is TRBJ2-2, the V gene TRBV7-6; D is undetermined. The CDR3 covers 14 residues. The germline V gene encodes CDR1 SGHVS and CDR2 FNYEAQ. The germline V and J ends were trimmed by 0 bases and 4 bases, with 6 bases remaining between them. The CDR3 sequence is CASSLAETTGELFF. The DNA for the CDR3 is TGTGCCAGCAGCTTAGCAGAGACCACCGGGGAGCTGTTTTTT.

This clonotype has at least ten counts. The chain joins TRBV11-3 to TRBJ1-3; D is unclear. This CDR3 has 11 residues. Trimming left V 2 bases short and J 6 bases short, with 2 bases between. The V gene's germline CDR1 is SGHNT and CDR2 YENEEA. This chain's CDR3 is CASSLTNTIYF. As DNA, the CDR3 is TGTGCCAGCAGCTTAACAAACACCATATATTTT.

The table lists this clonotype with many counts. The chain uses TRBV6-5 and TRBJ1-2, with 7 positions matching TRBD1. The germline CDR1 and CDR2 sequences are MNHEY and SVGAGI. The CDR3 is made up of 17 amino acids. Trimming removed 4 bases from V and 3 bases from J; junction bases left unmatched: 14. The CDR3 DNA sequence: TGTGCCAGCAGTTCTCCGGGGAAGGGGGCCGGTCACTATGGCTACACCTTC. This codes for CASSSPGKGAGHYGYTF.

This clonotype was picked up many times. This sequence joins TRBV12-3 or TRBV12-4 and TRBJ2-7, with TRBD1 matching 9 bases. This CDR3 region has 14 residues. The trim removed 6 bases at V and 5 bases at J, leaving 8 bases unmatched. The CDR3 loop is CASRVGTGQHEQYF. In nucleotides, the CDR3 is TGTGCCAGCAGGGTCGGGACAGGGCAACACGAGCAGTACTTC.

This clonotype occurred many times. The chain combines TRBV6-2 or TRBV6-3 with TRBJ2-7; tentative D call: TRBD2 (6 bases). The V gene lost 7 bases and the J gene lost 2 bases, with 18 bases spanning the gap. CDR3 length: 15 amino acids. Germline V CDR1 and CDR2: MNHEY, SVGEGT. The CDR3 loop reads CASKNLPDYTYEQYF. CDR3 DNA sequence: TGTGCCAGCAAAAATCTACCGGACTATACCTACGAGCAGTACTTC.